The rows below give T cell receptor beta chains drawn from one sample of a study of blood T cell repertoires in COVID-19. Method: immunoSEQ multiplex PCR; TCRdb's copy keeps in-frame clones and lacks some. This sample has approximately 320,000 clones, with more than 90% found just once. Sequenced input: PBMCs or T cells enriched from blood (not recorded which). These receptors came from a man between 60 and 75 years old who had recovered from COVID-19. Both conserved end residues are part of each CDR3. D genes are given only for firm matches. Rows may omit the clone size; those that give it use once, few, many or a size class.

TRBV6-1,NA,TRBJ2-2,TRBD1,TGTGCCAGCAGTGAAATTCGGACAGGGGGACACGGGGAGCTGTTTTTT,CASSEIRTGGHGELFF
TRBV6-5,NA,TRBJ1-2,NA,TGTGCCAGCAGGCGAACAGGGAGTGGCTATGGCTACACCTTC,CASRRTGSGYGYTF
TRBV7-8,few,TRBJ2-7,TRBD2,TGTGCCAGCAGCCCCGGGGGGAACGAGCAGTACTTC,CASSPGGNEQYF
TRBV5-1,once,TRBJ1-2,TRBD1,TGCGCCAGCCGCGACTTACTCCGGGACAGGGGGCCCGATAACTATGGCTACACCTTC,CASRDLLRDRGPDNYGYTF
TRBV6-5,NA,TRBJ1-1,NA,TGTGCCAGCAGTTATTCGGACACTGAAGCTTTCTTT,CASSYSDTEAFF
TRBV28,NA,TRBJ2-4,NA,TGTGCCAGCAGTCCCCCAAGTAGCATTCAGTACTTC,CASSPPSSIQYF
TRBV19,NA,TRBJ2-1,TRBD2,TGTGCCAGTAGTGCCGGGACTAGCGTCTACAATGAGCAGTTCTTC,CASSAGTSVYNEQFF
TRBV5-4,NA,TRBJ1-4,TRBD1,TGTGCCAGCAGCTTGGAAGGGGACAGTAGAAAACTGTTTTTT,CASSLEGDSRKLFF
TRBV11-2,NA,TRBJ1-1,NA,TGTGCCAGCAGCTCGAAGGCAGGGGACAACACTGAAGCTTTCTTT,CASSSKAGDNTEAFF
TRBV6-5,NA,TRBJ2-3,TRBD2,TGTGCCAGCAGTTACTCCCTAGCGGGAGGAGCAGATACGCAGTATTTT,CASSYSLAGGADTQYF
TRBV29-1,NA,TRBJ2-1,NA,TGCAGCCTCCGGGACTACAATGAGCAGTTCTTC,CSLRDYNEQFF
TRBV12-5,NA,TRBJ2-5,TRBD2,TGTGCTAGTGGTTTAAGGCTAGCGGGACAAGAGACCCAGTACTTC,CASGLRLAGQETQYF
TRBV19,once,TRBJ1-6,TRBD1,TGTGCCAGTAGTCCAAATCAGGGGGCGAATTCACCCCTCCACTTT,CASSPNQGANSPLHF
TRBV12-5,NA,TRBJ1-5,NA,TGTGCTAGTGGAATGACGGGGTCTCAGCCCCAGCATTTT,CASGMTGSQPQHF
TRBV19,once,TRBJ2-4,TRBD1,TGTGCCAGTAGTCCGAGGCGGTCGACAGGGGCCACAAACATTCAGTACTTC,CASSPRRSTGATNIQYF
TRBV27,NA,TRBJ2-7,TRBD2,TGTGCCAGCAGTTCGTCCGGGGGAGGGTACGAGCAGTACTTC,CASSSSGGGYEQYF
TRBV4-2,once,TRBJ2-5,NA,TGTGCCAGCAGCCAAGATTGGCGGGACGGACAAGAGACCCAGTACTTC,CASSQDWRDGQETQYF
TRBV5-1,NA,TRBJ1-2,TRBD1,TGCGCCAGCAGCCCGGGGACAGCCGAATTTGGCTACACCTTC,CASSPGTAEFGYTF
TRBV11-1,NA,TRBJ2-5,TRBD2,TGTGCCAGCAGCTCTAGCGGGGCCCCCGCGACCCAGTACTTC,CASSSSGAPATQYF
TRBV28,NA,TRBJ1-2,NA,TGTGCCAGCACCCTGAACAGGGTGGGAGGCTACACCTTC,CASTLNRVGGYTF
TRBV7-2,NA,TRBJ2-4,TRBD2,TGTGCCAGCAGCCCCTTTGGGGGGGTGGTCAAAAACATTCAGTACTTC,CASSPFGGVVKNIQYF
TRBV7-2,NA,TRBJ1-2,NA,TGTGCCAGCAGCCACGACAGTTTCTACACCTTC,CASSHDSFYTF
TRBV6-5,NA,TRBJ1-5,NA,TGTGCCAGCAGTTACTCGAAAATGAGTCAGCCCCAGCATTTT,CASSYSKMSQPQHF